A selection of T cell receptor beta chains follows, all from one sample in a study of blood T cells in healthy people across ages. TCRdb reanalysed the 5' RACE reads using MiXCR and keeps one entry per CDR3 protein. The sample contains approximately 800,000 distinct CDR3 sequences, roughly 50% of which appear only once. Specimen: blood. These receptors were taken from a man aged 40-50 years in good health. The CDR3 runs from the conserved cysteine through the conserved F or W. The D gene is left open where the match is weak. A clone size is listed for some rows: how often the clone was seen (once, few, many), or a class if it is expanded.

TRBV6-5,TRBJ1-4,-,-,TGTGCCAGCAGTTATAGGTCCGACCTATTTAATGAAAAACTGTTTTTT,CASSYRSDLFNEKLFF
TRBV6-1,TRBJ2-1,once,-,TGTGCCAGCAGTGAACCTGAGGGACATTACTCCTACAATGAGCAGTTCTTC,CASSEPEGHYSYNEQFF
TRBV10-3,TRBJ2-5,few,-,TGTGCCACCACCTTGGGGAGAGCAGGAGAGACCCAGTACTTC,CATTLGRAGETQYF
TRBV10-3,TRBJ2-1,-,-,TGTGCCATCCAACCGGGCCCTACCAATGAGCAGTTCTTC,CAIQPGPTNEQFF
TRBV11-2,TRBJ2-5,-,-,TGTGCCAGCAGCTTAGATTGGGGAGTAGAGACCCAGTACTTC,CASSLDWGVETQYF
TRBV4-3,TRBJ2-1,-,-,TGCGCCAGCAGCCACCGATTAGCGCATGAGCAGTTCTTC,CASSHRLAHEQFF
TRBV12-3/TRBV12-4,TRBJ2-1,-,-,TGTGCCAGCAGTCCCGGGAATCTTCCCCTCAATGAGCAGTTCTTC,CASSPGNLPLNEQFF
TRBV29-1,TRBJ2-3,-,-,TGCAGCGTTGAAGATATGCGGCGGCCGAGGGATACGCAGTATTTT,CSVEDMRRPRDTQYF
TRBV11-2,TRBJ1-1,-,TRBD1,TGTGCCAGCAGCACCGCGTTCAGGGGGCGCGGATACACTGAAGCTTTCTTT,CASSTAFRGRGYTEAFF
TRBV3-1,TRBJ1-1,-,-,TGTGCCAGCAGCCGAAGGGGCCCTCGTTACACTGAAGCTTTCTTT,CASSRRGPRYTEAFF
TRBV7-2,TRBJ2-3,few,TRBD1,TGTGCCAGCAGCTTAGACCCGACAGGGTGGGATACGCAGTATTTT,CASSLDPTGWDTQYF
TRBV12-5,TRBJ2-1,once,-,TGTGCTAGTGGTCCTGACCTTAACAATGAGCAGTTCTTC,CASGPDLNNEQFF
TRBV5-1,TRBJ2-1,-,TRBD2,TGCGCCAGCAGCTTGGGTAGCGGGAGTAGGAGGGCTGAGCAGTTCTTC,CASSLGSGSRRAEQFF
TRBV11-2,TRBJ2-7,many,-,TGTGCCAGCAGCCCGGACCTAGCCGAAGCCTACGAGCAGTACTTC,CASSPDLAEAYEQYF
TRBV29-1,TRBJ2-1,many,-,TGCAGCGCCATGCGCGACCGGGACTTTAAATACAATGAGCAGTTCTTC,CSAMRDRDFKYNEQFF
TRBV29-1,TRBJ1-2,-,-,TGCAGCGTTGAAGGGGACACGAGTAAAAACTATGGCTACACCTTC,CSVEGDTSKNYGYTF
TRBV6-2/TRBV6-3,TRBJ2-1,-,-,TGTGCCAGCAGTTGGCAGAGCTCCTACAATGAGCAGTTCTTC,CASSWQSSYNEQFF